This TCR beta chain was obtained from a study of technical replicates of blood from several donors. The germline V gene has CDR1 SQVTM and CDR2 ANQGSEA. V was trimmed by 0 bases and J by 4 bases, leaving 17 bases between them. CDR3 size: 16 residues. TCRdb's copy holds only in-frame clones and misses some; the assay was immunoSEQ multiplex PCR. The repertoire has more than 70,000 clones, around 96% of them found once; the top ten carry around 0.18%. This TCR was recovered from a human donor in good health. The sample taken for sequencing was T cells isolated from PBMCs. The chain recombines TRBV29-1 with TRBJ2-3, with D unclear. The DNA of the CDR3 is TGCAGCGTTGAAGATCCTCCGAGCCCGTGGTCAGATACGCAGTATTTT. It yields the protein CSVEDPPSPWSDTQYF.